This TCR beta chain was sequenced in a study of cytomegalovirus exposure and HLA in healthy donors. Whole-study context: Of a few hundred genotyped donors, 70% to 85% clustered with self-reported Caucasian donors.

A few counts support this clone. Its cognate antigen is unknown. Per germline, CDR1 SNHLY and CDR2 FYNNEI. V was trimmed by 7 bases and J by 4 bases, leaving 10 bases between them. This CDR3 has 13 residues. Researchers ran the PCR with 60 Vbeta and 13 Jbeta primers. The data were produced by immunoSEQ multiplex PCR, yet TCRdb's version contains in-frame clones alone and is incomplete. The table has around 150,000 clones, over 60% seen once. General study findings and limits: Reports described diagnosis of cytomegalovirus status by the classifier as highly specific and sensitive. In a later analysis, productive TCRs from donors in an Asian-associated ancestry cluster reportedly carried fewer N-insertions than the cohort mean.

The sequence was obtained from a woman between 50 and 59 years old in good health and CMV-seropositive. The rearrangement uses TRBV2 and TRBJ1-4; D call uncertain. Sequencing used PBMCs. The CDR3 DNA reads TGTGCCAGCAAGAGGATGGGTAATGAAAAACTGTTTTTT. It translates to CASKRMGNEKLFF.